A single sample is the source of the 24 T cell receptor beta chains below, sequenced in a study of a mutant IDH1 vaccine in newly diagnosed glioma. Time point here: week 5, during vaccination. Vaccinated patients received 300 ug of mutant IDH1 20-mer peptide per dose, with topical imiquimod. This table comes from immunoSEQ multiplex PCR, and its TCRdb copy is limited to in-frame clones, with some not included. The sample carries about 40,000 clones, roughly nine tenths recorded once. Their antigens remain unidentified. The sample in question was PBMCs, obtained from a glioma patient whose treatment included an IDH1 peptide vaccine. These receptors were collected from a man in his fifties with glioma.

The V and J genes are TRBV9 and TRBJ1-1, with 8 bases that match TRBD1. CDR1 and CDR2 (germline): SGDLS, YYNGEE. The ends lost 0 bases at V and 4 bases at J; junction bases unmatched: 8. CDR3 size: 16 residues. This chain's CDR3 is CASSVVAGGAGTEAFF. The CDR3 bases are TGTGCCAGCAGCGTAGTGGCAGGGGGCGCGGGCACTGAAGCTTTCTTT. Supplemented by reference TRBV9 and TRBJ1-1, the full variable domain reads DSGVTQTPKHLITATGQRVTLRCSPRSGDLSVYWYQQSLDQGLQFLIQYYNGEERAKGNILERFSAQQFPDLHSELNLSSLELGDSALYFCASSVVAGGAGTEAFFGQGTRLTVV.

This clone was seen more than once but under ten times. The CDR3 loop is CASSLVGGQGYNEQFF. In DNA, the CDR3 is TGTGCCAGCAGCTTAGTGGGGGGACAGGGTTACAATGAGCAGTTCTTC. The V and J genes are TRBV7-9 and TRBJ2-1, with 9 bases identical to TRBD1. CDR3 size: 16 residues. The germline CDR1 and CDR2 sequences are SEHNR and FQNEAQ (reference sequence). Germline trimming cut 1 base from V and 4 bases from J; bases unmatched to any gene: 5. Supplemented by reference TRBV7-9 and TRBJ2-1, the full variable domain reads DTGVSQNPRHKITKRGQNVTFRCDPISEHNRLYWYRQTLGQGPEFLTYFQNEAQLEKSRLLSDRFSAERPKGSFSTLEIQRTEQGDSAMYLCASSLVGGQGYNEQFFGPGTRLTVL.

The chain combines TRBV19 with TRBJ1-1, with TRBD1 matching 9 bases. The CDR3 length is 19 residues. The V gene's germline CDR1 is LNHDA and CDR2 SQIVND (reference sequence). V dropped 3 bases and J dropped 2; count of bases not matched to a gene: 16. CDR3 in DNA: TGTGCCAGTAGTATCCCGAAATCCCGACAGGGGGGGGCAAACACTGAAGCTTTCTTT. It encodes CASSIPKSRQGGANTEAFF.

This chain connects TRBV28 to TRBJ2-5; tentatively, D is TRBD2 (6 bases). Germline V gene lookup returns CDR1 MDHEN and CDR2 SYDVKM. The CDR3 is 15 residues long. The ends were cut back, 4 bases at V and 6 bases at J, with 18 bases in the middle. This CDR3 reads CASSSGGIVLQTQYF. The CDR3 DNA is TGTGCCAGCAGTTCTGGGGGGATTGTGTTGCAGACCCAGTACTTC.

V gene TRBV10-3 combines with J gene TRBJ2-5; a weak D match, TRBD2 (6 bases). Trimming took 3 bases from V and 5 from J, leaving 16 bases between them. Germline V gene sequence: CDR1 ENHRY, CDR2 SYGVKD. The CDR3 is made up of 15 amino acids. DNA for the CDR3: TGTGCCATCAGTGATTCGGGCAAGCGGGCGGAGACCCAGTACTTC. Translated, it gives CAISDSGKRAETQYF.

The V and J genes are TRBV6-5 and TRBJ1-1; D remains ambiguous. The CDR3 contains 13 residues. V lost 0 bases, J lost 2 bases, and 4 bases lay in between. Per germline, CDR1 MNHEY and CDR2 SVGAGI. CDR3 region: CASSYSINTEAFF. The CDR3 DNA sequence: TGTGCCAGCAGTTACTCGATCAACACTGAAGCTTTCTTT.

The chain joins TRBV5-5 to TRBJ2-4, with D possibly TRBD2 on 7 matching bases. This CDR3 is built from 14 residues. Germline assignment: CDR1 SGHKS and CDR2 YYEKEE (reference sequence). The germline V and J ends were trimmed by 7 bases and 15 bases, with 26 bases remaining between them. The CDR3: CASRTGGDTPFLYF. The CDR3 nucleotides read TGTGCCAGCCGAACTGGGGGGGACACTCCGTTTCTGTACTTC.

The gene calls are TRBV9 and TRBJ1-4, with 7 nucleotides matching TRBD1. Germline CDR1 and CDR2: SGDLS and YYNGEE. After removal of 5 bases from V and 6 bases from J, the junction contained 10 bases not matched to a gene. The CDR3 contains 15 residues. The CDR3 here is CASSFTGDLDEKLFF. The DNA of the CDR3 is TGTGCCAGCAGTTTTACAGGGGATTTGGATGAAAAACTGTTTTTT.

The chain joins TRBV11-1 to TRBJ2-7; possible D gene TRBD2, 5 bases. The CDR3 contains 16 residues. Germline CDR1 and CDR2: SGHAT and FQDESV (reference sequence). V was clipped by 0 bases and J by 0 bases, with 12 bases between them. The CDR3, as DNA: TGTGCCAGCAGCTTAGCGCCAAACGGAGGCTCCTACGAGCAGTACTTC. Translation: CASSLAPNGGSYEQYF. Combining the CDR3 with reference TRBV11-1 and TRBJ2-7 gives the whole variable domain EAEVAQSPRYKITEKSQAVAFWCDPISGHATLYWYRQILGQGPELLVQFQDESVVDDSQLPKDRFSAERLKGVDSTLKIQPAELGDSAMYLCASSLAPNGGSYEQYFGPGTRLTVT.

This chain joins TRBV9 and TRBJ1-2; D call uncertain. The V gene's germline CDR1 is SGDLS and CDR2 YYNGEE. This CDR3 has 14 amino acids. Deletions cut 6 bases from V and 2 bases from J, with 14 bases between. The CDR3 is CASKAVEANYGYTF. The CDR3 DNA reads TGTGCCAGCAAGGCGGTCGAGGCCAACTATGGCTACACCTTC.

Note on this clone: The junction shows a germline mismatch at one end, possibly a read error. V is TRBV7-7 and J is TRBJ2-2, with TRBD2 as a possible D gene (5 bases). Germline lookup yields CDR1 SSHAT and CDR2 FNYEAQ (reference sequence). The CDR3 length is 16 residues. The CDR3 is CASSLGSNTAAGELFF. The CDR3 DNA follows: TGTGCTAGCAGCTTAGGGAGCAACACTGCGGCCGGGGAGCTGTTTTTT.

The CDR3 coding sequence is TGTGCCAGCAGCGATTACAGGGGTACGCAGTATTTT. Its protein is CASSDYRGTQYF. This chain links TRBV25-1 with TRBJ2-3, with 7 bases matching TRBD1. The CDR3 spans 12 residues. The germline V gene encodes CDR1 MGHDK and CDR2 SYGVNS. V trimming: 6 bases; J trimming: 8 bases; junction bases outside the gene matches: 5.

CDR3 bases: TGTGCCAGCAGCCCCTGGGGTAGCGGGGGGGCAGCAGATACGCAGTATTTT. It yields the protein CASSPWGSGGAADTQYF. V and J are TRBV4-2 and TRBJ2-3; 11 bases line up with TRBD2. The CDR3 runs to 17 residues. The V gene's germline CDR1 is LGHNA and CDR2 YNFKEQ. The V gene end was trimmed by 4 bases and the J gene end by 4 bases; junction bases not matched to a gene: 10.

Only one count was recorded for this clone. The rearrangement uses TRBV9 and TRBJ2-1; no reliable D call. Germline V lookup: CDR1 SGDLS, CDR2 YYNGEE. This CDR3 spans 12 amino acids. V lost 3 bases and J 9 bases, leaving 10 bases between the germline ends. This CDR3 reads CASSAGTGEQFF. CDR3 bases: TGTGCCAGCAGCGCGGGTACGGGTGAGCAGTTCTTC. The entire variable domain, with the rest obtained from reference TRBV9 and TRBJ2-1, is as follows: DSGVTQTPKHLITATGQRVTLRCSPRSGDLSVYWYQQSLDQGLQFLIQYYNGEERAKGNILERFSAQQFPDLHSELNLSSLELGDSALYFCASSAGTGEQFFGPGTRLTVL.

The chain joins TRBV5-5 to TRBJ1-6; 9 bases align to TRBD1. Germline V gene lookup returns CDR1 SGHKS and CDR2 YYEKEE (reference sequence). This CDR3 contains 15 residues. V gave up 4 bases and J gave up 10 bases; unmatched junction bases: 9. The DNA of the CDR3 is TGTGCCAGCAGCCCGGAGGGGACAGGGTCCTCACCCCTCCACTTT. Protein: CASSPEGTGSSPLHF. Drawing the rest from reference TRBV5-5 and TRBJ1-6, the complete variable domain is DAGVTQSPTHLIKTRGQQVTLRCSPISGHKSVSWYQQVLGQGPQFIFQYYEKEERGRGNFPDRFSARQFPNYSSELNVNALLLGDSALYLCASSPEGTGSSPLHFGNGTRLTVT.

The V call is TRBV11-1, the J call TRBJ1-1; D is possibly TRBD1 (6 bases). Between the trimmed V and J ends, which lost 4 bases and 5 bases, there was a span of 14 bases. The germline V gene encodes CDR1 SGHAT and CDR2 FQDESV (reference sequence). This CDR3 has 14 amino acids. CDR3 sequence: CASSSQGGRTEAFF. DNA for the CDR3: TGTGCCAGCAGCTCCCAAGGGGGGCGTACTGAAGCTTTCTTT.

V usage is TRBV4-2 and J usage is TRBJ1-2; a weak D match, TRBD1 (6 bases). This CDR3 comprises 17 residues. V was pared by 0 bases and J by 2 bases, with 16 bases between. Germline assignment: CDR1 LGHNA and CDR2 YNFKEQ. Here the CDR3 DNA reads TGTGCCAGCAGCCAAGATCGGGCGGCAGGGGAGAACTATGGCTACACCTTC. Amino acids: CASSQDRAAGENYGYTF.

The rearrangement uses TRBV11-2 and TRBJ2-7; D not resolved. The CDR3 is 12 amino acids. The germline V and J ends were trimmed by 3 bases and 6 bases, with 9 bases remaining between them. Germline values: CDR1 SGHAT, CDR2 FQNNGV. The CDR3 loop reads CASSLAAGEQYF. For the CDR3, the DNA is TGTGCCAGCAGCTTGGCGGCCGGCGAGCAGTACTTC.

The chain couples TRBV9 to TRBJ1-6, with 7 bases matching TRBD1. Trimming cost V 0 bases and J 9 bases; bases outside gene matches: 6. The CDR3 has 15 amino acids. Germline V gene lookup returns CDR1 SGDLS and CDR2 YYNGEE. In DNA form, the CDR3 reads TGTGCCAGCAGCGTAGGAAGGGACAGAGGTTCACCCCTCCACTTT. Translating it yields CASSVGRDRGSPLHF.

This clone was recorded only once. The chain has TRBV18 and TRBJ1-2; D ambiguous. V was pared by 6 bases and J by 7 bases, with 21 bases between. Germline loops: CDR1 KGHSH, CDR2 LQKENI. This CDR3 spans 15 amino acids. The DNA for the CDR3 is TGTGCCAGCTCTGTGGTAGCAGCCGGCCCTGGTGGCTACACCTTC. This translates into CASSVVAAGPGGYTF.

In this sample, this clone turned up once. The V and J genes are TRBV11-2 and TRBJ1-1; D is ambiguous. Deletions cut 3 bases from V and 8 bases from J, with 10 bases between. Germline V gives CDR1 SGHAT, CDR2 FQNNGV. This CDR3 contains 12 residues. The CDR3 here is CASSFSGREAFF. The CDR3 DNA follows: TGTGCCAGCAGCTTTTCGGGCAGGGAAGCTTTCTTT.

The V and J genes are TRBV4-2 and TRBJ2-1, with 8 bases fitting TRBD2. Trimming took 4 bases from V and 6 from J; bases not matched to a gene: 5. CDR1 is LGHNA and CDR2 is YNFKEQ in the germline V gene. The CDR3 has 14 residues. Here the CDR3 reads CASSPTSGFNEQFF. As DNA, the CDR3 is TGTGCCAGCAGCCCAACTAGCGGATTCAATGAGCAGTTCTTC.

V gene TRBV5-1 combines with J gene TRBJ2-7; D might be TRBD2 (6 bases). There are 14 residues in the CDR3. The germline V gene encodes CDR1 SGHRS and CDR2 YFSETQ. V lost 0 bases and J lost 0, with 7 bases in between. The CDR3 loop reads CASSLGGVSYEQYF. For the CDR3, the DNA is TGCGCCAGCAGCTTGGGGGGGGTCTCCTACGAGCAGTACTTC. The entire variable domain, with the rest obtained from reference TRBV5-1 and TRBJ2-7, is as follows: KAGVTQTPRYLIKTRGQQVTLSCSPISGHRSVSWYQQTPGQGLQFLFEYFSETQRNKGNFPGRFSGRQFSNSRSEMNVSTLELGDSALYLCASSLGGVSYEQYFGPGTRLTVT.

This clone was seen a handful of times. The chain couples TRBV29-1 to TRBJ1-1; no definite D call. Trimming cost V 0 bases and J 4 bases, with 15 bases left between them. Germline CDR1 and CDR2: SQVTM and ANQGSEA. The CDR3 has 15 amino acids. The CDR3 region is CSVEDSAASSTEAFF. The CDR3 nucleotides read TGCAGCGTTGAAGATTCGGCCGCTAGTTCCACTGAAGCTTTCTTT.